These 13 T cell receptor beta chains came from one sample sequenced in a study of cytomegalovirus exposure and HLA in healthy donors (TCRdb year 2017). The method behind the library was the immunoSEQ multiplex PCR assay. For the multiplex PCR, a mixture combining 60 forward primers for TCR Vbeta segments and 13 reverse primers for TCR Jbeta segments was used. Held by TCRdb, this immuneACCESS table contains in-frame sequences only and omits some clones. Under half of the omission traces to an unresolved V gene where checked; the cause of the rest is unknown. For this sample, the table gives around 37,000 clones. The top ten clonotypes cover more than 4.5% of the sample. Material for sequencing was PBMCs. These receptors all stem from a human donor in good health.

The J gene is TRBJ1-2, the V gene TRBV9, with a weak D call TRBD1 (6 bases). The V end lost 0 bases, the J end lost 7 bases, and 16 bases lay between the germline ends. The CDR3 is 15 amino acids. Germline values: CDR1 SGDLS, CDR2 YYNGEE. The CDR3 protein is CASSVGAGARSGYTF. The CDR3 nucleotides are TGTGCCAGCAGCGTAGGGGCAGGGGCGCGAAGTGGCTACACCTTC.

A note on this clone: A read error may account for a junction end that differs from germline. This chain links TRBV30 with TRBJ1-4, with D possibly TRBD1 on 5 matching bases. Germline CDR1 reads GTSNPN; CDR2 reads SVGIG (reference sequence). This CDR3 is 16 amino acids long. The chain's CDR3 is CAWGVQGGRPNEKLFF. In nucleotides, the CDR3 is TGTGCCTGGGGTGTTCAGGGTGGGAGGCCTAATGAAAAACTGTTTTTT.

This chain joins TRBV5-8 and TRBJ1-1; TRBD1 matches at 7 bases. CDR1 is SGHTS, CDR2 YDEGEE, per germline. This CDR3 is 15 amino acids long. V was pared by 2 bases and J by 3 bases, with 7 bases of the junction left unmatched. The CDR3 sequence is CASSFGQVRDTEAFF. CDR3 in DNA: TGTGCCAGCAGCTTCGGACAGGTTAGGGACACTGAAGCTTTCTTT. Together with reference TRBV5-8 and TRBJ1-1, the CDR3 gives the full variable domain: EAGVTQSPTHLIKTRGQQATLRCSPISGHTSVYWYQQALGLGLQFLLWYDEGEERNRGNFPPRFSGRQFPNYSSELNVNALELEDSALYLCASSFGQVRDTEAFFGQGTRLTVV.

V usage is TRBV27 and J usage is TRBJ2-1; 10 bases are shared with TRBD2. The trim removed 5 bases at V and 3 bases at J, leaving 7 bases unmatched. Germline CDR1 reads MNHEY; CDR2 reads SMNVEV (reference sequence). The CDR3 contains 16 residues. The CDR3 loop is CASSDLAGASYNEQFF. The CDR3 DNA follows: TGTGCCAGCAGTGATCTAGCGGGGGCAAGCTACAATGAGCAGTTCTTC.

To note about this clone: Other DNA sequences within the sample encode an identical CDR3. The chain carries TRBV30 and TRBJ2-2; D is unclear. The CDR3 loop spans 13 amino acids. Germline loops: CDR1 GTSNPN, CDR2 SVGIG (reference sequence). The germline V and J ends were trimmed by 4 bases and 4 bases, with 10 bases remaining between them. The DNA of the CDR3 is TGTGCCTGGACCTCCTCTCGCACCGGGGAGCTGTTTTTT. As protein: CAWTSSRTGELFF.

The V and J genes are TRBV5-1 and TRBJ2-3; 10 bases line up with TRBD2. V lost 1 base and J lost 8; bases outside the gene matches: 7. From germline, CDR1 is SGHRS and CDR2 YFSETQ. This CDR3 contains 15 residues. CDR3 residues: CASSLSGGAVGTQYF. The CDR3 nucleotides are TGCGCCAGCAGCTTGAGCGGGGGGGCCGTGGGTACGCAGTATTTT.

The genes are TRBV7-8 and TRBJ1-5, with a weak D call TRBD1 (6 bases). From germline, CDR1 is SGHVS and CDR2 FQNEAQ. The CDR3 consists of 16 residues. The ends were cut back, 0 bases at V and 1 base at J, with 10 bases in the middle. This chain's CDR3 is CASSLAAQGSNQPQHF. CDR3 nucleotides: TGTGCCAGCAGCTTAGCCGCACAGGGAAGCAATCAGCCCCAGCATTTT. The full variable domain, completed using reference TRBV7-8 and TRBJ1-5, is GAGVSQSPRYKVAKRGQDVALRCDPISGHVSLFWYQQALGQGPEFLTYFQNEAQLDKSGLPSDRFFAERPEGSVSTLKIQRTQQEDSAVYLCASSLAAQGSNQPQHFGDGTRLSIL.

The chain carries TRBV9 and TRBJ2-7; 8 positions match TRBD1. The germline V gene has CDR1 SGDLS and CDR2 YYNGEE. This CDR3 has 14 residues. The V and J ends lost 4 bases and 3 bases, in that order; junction bases with no gene match: 6. The CDR3 loop reads CASSSRTGSYEQYF. CDR3 nucleotide sequence: TGTGCCAGCAGCTCCAGGACAGGGAGCTACGAGCAGTACTTC.

V and J are TRBV28 and TRBJ1-1; possibly TRBD1 for D (6 bases). The germline V and J ends were trimmed by 6 bases and 3 bases, with 20 bases remaining between them. This CDR3 is built from 16 residues. CDR1 and CDR2 from the germline V gene are MDHEN and SYDVKM. In nucleotides, the CDR3 is TGTGCCAGCAGACCCCTGGGGGGGCTAAAGGACACTGAAGCTTTCTTT. Protein product: CASRPLGGLKDTEAFF.

V and J are TRBV19 and TRBJ1-5; the match to TRBD1 covers 7 bases. This CDR3 has 14 residues. The germline V gene has CDR1 LNHDA and CDR2 SQIVND (reference sequence). Trimming took 5 bases from V and 6 from J; bases not matched to a gene: 7. The CDR3 spells CASSYRQGGQPQHF. In DNA, the CDR3 is TGTGCCAGTAGTTACCGACAGGGCGGTCAGCCCCAGCATTTT. Complete variable domain (other parts from reference TRBV19 and TRBJ1-5): DGGITQSPKYLFRKEGQNVTLSCEQNLNHDAMYWYRQDPGQGLRLIYYSQIVNDFQKGDIAEGYSVSREKKESFPLTVTSAQKNPTAFYLCASSYRQGGQPQHFGDGTRLSIL.

This chain uses TRBV29-1 with TRBJ2-2; D perhaps matches TRBD1 (6 bases). CDR3 size: 15 residues. Looked up from germline, CDR1 is SQVTM and CDR2 is ANQGSEA. The V end was cut by 2 bases, the J end by 0 bases, with 10 bases between. In nucleotides, the CDR3 is TGCAGCGTTGAAAAGCGGACAGCGAACACCGGGGAGCTGTTTTTT. Protein sequence: CSVEKRTANTGELFF.

This chain joins TRBV4-1 and TRBJ2-6; 7 nucleotides agree with TRBD2. V gave up 2 bases and J gave up 0 bases; unmatched junction bases: 13. The CDR3 is 20 residues long. Germline CDR1 MGHRA, CDR2 YSYEKL. DNA of the CDR3: TGCGCCAGCAGCCAACAAAGCGGGAACTCAGGTCGCTCTGGGGCCAACGTCCTGACTTTC. This gives the protein CASSQQSGNSGRSGANVLTF.

CDR3 DNA: TGTGCCAGCAGCCTTGGGGGGGGCGATAATGAAAAACTGTTTTTT. Translating it yields CASSLGGGDNEKLFF. V gene TRBV7-9 combines with J gene TRBJ1-4, with TRBD1 as a possible D gene (6 bases). Trimming cost V 5 bases and J 4 bases, with 14 bases left between them. CDR3 length equals 15 residues. Germline CDR1 reads SEHNR; CDR2 reads FQNEAQ (reference sequence).